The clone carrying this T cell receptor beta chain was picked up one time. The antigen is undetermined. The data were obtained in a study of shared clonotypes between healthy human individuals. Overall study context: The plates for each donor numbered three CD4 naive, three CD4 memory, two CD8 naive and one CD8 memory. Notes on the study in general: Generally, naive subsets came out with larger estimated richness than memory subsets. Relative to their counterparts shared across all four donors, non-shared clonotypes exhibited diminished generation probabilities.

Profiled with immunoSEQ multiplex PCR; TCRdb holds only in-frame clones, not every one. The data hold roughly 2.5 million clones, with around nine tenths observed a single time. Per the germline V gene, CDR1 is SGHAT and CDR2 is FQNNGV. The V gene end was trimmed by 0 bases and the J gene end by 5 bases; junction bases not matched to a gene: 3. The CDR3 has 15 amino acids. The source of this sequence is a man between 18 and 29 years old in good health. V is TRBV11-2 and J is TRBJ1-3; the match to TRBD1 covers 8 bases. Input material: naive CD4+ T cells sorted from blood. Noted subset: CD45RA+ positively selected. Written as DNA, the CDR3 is TGTGCCAGCAGCTTAGAGAGGACAGGGCGAAACACCATATATTTT. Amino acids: CASSLERTGRNTIYF.